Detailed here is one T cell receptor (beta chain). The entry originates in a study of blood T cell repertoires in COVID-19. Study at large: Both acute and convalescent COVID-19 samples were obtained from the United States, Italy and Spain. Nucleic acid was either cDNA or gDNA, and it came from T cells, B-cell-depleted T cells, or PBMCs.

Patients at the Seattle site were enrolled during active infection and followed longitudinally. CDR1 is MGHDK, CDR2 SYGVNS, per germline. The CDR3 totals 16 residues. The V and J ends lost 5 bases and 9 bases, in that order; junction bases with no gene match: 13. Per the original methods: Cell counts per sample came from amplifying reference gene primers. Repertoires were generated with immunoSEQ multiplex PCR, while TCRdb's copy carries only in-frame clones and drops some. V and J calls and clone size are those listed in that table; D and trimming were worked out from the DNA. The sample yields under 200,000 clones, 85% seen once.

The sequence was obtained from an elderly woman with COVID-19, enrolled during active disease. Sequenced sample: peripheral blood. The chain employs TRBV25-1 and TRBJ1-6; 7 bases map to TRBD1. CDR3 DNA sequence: TGTGCCAGCAGTCAAACGACGACAGGGCAGGCTTCACCCCTCCACTTT. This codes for CASSQTTTGQASPLHF.